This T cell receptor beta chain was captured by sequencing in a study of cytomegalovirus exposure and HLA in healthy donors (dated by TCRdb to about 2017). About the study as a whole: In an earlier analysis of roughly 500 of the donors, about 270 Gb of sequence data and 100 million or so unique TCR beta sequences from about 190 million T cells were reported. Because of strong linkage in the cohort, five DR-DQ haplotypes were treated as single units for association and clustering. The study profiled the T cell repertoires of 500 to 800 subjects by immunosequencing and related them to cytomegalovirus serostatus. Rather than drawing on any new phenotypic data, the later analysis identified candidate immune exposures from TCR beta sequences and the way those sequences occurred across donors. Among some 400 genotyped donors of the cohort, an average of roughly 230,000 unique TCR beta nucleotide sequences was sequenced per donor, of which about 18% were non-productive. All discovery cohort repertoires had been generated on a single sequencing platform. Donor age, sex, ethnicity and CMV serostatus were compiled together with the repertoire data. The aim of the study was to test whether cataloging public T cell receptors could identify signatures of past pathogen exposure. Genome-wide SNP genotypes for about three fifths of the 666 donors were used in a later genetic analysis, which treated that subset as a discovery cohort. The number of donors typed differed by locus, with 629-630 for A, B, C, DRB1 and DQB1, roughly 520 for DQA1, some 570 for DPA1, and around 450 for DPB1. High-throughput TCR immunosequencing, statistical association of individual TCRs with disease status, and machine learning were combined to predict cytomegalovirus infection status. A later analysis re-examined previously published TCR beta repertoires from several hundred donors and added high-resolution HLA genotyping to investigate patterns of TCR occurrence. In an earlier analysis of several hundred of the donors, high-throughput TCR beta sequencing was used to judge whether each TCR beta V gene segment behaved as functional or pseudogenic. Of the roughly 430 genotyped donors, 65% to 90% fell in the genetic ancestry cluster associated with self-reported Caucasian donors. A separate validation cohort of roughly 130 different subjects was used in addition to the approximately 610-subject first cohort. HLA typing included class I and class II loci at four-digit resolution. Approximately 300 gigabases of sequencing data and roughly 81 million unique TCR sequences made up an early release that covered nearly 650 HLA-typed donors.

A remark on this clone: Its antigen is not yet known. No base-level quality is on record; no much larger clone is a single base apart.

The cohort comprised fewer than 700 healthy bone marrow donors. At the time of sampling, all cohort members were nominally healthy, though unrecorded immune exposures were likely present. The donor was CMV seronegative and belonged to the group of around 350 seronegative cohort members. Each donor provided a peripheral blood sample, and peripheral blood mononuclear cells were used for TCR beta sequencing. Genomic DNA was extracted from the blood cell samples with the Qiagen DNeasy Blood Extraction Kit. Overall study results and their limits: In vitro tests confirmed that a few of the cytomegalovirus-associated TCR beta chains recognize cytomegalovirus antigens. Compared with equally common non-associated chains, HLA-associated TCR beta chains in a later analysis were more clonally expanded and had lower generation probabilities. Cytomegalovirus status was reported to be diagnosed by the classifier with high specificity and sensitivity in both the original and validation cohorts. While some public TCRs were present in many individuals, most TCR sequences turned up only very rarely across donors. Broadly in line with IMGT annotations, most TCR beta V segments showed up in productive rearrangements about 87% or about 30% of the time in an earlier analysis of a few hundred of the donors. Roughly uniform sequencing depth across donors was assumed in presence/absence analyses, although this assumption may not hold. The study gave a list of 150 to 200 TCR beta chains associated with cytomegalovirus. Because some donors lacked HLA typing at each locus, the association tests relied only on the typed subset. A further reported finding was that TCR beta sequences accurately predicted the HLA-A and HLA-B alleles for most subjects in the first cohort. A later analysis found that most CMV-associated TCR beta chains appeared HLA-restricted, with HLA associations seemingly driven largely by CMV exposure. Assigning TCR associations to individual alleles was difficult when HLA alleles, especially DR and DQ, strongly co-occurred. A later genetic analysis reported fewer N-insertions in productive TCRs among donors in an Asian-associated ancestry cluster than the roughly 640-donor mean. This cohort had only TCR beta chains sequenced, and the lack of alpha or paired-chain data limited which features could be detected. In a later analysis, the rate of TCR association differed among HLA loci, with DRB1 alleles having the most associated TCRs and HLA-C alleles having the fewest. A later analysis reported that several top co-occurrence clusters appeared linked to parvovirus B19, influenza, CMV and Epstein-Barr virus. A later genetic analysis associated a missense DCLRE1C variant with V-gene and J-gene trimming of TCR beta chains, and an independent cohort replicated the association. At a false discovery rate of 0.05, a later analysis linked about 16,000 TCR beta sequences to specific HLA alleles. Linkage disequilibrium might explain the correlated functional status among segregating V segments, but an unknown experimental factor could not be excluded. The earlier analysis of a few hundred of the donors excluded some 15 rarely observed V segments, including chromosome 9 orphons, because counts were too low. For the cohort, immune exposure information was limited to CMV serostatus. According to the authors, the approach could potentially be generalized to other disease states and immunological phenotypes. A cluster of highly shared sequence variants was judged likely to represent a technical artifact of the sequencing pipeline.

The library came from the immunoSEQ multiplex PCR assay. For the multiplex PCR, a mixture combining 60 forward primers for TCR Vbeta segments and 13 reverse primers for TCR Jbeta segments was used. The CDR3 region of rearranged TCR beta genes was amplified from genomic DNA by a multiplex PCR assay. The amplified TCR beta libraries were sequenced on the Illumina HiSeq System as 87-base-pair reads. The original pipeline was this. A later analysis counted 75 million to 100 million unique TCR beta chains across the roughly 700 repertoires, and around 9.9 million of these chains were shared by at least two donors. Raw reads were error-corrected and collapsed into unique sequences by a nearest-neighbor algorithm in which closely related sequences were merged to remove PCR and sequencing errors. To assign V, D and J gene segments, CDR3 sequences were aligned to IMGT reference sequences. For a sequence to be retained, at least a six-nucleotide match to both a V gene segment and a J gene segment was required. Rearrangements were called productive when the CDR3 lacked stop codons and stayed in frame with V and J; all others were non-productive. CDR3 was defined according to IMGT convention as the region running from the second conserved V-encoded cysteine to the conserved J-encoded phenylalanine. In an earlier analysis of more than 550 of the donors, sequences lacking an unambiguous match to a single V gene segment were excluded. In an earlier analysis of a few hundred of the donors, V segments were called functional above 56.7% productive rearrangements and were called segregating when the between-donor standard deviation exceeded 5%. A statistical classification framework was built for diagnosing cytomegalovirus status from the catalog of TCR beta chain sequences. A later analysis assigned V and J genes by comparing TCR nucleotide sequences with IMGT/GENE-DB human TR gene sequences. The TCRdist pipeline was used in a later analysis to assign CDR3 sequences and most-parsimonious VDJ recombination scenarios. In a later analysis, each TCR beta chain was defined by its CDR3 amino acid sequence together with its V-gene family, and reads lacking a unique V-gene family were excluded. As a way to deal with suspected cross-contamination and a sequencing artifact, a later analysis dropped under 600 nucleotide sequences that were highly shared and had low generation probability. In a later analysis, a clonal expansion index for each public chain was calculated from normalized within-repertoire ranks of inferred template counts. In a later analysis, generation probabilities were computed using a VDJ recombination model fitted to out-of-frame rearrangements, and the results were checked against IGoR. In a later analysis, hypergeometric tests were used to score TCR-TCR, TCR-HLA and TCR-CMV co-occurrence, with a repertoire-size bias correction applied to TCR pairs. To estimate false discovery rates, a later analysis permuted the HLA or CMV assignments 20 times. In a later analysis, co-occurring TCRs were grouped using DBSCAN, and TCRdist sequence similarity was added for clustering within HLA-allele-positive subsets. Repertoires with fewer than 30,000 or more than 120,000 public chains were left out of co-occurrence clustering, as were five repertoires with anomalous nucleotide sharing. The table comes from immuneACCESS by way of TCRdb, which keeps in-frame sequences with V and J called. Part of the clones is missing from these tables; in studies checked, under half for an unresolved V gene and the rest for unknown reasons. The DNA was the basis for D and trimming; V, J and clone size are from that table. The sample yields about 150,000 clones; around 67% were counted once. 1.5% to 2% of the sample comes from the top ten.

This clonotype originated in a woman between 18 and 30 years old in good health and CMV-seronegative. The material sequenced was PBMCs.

The CDR3 protein sequence reads: CASRVSRGLKNTGELFF. The sequence in DNA is TGTGCCAGTAGGGTTTCAAGGGGACTGAAGAACACCGGGGAGCTGTTTTTT. The chain is made from TRBV19 and TRBJ2-2; TRBD2 is possibly the D segment (6 matching bases). Based on the germline V gene (reference sequence), the CDR1 and CDR2 sequences are LNHDA and SQIVND. The CDR3 runs 17 residues from the cysteine to the phenylalanine. The retained sequence is limited to the CDR3, 51 bases, with the frame set at the first base. V is shortened by 6 bases, J by 1 base, and the region joining them spans 18 bases.